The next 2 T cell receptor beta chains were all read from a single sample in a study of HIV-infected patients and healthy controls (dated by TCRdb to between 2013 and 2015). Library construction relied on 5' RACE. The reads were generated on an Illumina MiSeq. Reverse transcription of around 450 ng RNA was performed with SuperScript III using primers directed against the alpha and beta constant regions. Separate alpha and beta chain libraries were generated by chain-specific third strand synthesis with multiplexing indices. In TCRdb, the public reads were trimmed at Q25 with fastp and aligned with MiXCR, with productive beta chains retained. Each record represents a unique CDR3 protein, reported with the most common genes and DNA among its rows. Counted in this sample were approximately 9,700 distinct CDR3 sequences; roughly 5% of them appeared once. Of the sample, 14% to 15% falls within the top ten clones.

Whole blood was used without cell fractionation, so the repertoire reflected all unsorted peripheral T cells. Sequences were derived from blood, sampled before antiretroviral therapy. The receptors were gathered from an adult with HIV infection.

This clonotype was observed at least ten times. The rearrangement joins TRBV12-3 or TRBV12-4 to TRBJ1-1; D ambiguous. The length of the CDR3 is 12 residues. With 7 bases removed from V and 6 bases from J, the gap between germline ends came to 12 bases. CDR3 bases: TGTGCCAGCACCAGTCGAGGCGCTGAAGCTTTCTTT. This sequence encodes CASTSRGAEAFF.

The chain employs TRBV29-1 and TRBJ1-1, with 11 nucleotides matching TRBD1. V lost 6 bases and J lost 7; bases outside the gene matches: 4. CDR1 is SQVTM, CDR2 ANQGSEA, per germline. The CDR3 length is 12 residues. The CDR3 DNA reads TGCAGCGTCGGACAGGGGGCAGGTGAAGCTTTCTTT. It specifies CSVGQGAGEAFF.